The rows below give T cell receptor beta chains drawn from one sample of a study of blood T cell repertoires in COVID-19. Assay: immunoSEQ multiplex PCR; the TCRdb copy retains only in-frame clones and omits some. The table records over 65,000 clones, about 81% of them present only once. Sequencing was performed on peripheral blood. These receptors were obtained from a human donor in a cohort sampled during active COVID-19. Both conserved end residues are part of each CDR3. The order of the fields is clone size, D gene, J gene, V gene, CDR3 DNA, CDR3 protein. The D gene is left open where the match is weak. Some rows have no size entry. The others give once, few or many, or a class for an expanded clone.

clone_size: -; d_call: TRBD2; j_call: TRBJ2-7; v_call: TRBV9; cdr3_nt: TGTGCCAGCAGCGTAGGGACTAGCGGGAGCTACGAGCAGTACTTC; cdr3_aa: CASSVGTSGSYEQYF
clone_size: -; d_call: TRBD1; j_call: TRBJ1-5; v_call: TRBV27; cdr3_nt: TGTGCCAGCAGTAAGACGGGACAGGTGTCAGGTCAGCCCCAGCATTTT; cdr3_aa: CASSKTGQVSGQPQHF
clone_size: -; d_call: TRBD1; j_call: TRBJ1-1; v_call: TRBV3-1/TRBV3-2; cdr3_nt: TGTGCCAGCAGCAGGACAGGGGGGGCGGGAGAAGCTTTCTTT; cdr3_aa: CASSRTGGAGEAFF
clone_size: once; d_call: -; j_call: TRBJ2-5; v_call: TRBV7-3; cdr3_nt: TGTGCCAGCAGCTTTAATGCGGGACTGGAGACCCAGTACTTC; cdr3_aa: CASSFNAGLETQYF
clone_size: -; d_call: -; j_call: TRBJ1-2; v_call: TRBV19; cdr3_nt: TGTGCCAGTAGTGTTGACAGGAAGTCCGTGCTGTACTATGGCTACACCTTC; cdr3_aa: CASSVDRKSVLYYGYTF
clone_size: -; d_call: TRBD1; j_call: TRBJ2-7; v_call: TRBV7-8; cdr3_nt: TGTGCCAGCAGCTCCGGCGGGACAGGGCTCTACGAGCAGTACTTC; cdr3_aa: CASSSGGTGLYEQYF
clone_size: -; d_call: -; j_call: TRBJ1-3; v_call: TRBV5-4; cdr3_nt: TGTGCCAGCAGCCTCAAAGACAGAACTGGAAACACCATATATTTT; cdr3_aa: CASSLKDRTGNTIYF
clone_size: few; d_call: -; j_call: TRBJ2-1; v_call: TRBV9; cdr3_nt: TGTGCCAGCAGCGAACAGGTGGATAGCTACAATGAGCAGTTCTTC; cdr3_aa: CASSEQVDSYNEQFF
clone_size: -; d_call: TRBD1; j_call: TRBJ1-6; v_call: TRBV18; cdr3_nt: TGTGCCAGCTCACGGACAGGGGACAGGAATTCACCCCTCCACTTT; cdr3_aa: CASSRTGDRNSPLHF
clone_size: -; d_call: TRBD1; j_call: TRBJ1-2; v_call: TRBV5-1; cdr3_nt: TGCGCCAGCAGCCTGACAGGGGAAACCTATGGCTACACCTTC; cdr3_aa: CASSLTGETYGYTF
clone_size: -; d_call: -; j_call: TRBJ1-2; v_call: TRBV24-1; cdr3_nt: TGTGCCACCAGTGATCTGGACAGAAGGAATGGCTACACCTTC; cdr3_aa: CATSDLDRRNGYTF
clone_size: -; d_call: -; j_call: TRBJ2-7; v_call: TRBV30; cdr3_nt: TGTGCCTGGAGCAGGGGATACGAGCAGTACTTC; cdr3_aa: CAWSRGYEQYF
clone_size: -; d_call: TRBD1; j_call: TRBJ2-2; v_call: TRBV5-5; cdr3_nt: TGTGCCAGCAGCCGGTGGGGACAGGGGAACACCGGGGAGCTGTTTTTT; cdr3_aa: CASSRWGQGNTGELFF
clone_size: -; d_call: TRBD2; j_call: TRBJ2-7; v_call: TRBV19; cdr3_nt: TGTGCCAGTAGGATAACTAGCGGGAGCTACGAGCAGTACTTC; cdr3_aa: CASRITSGSYEQYF
clone_size: many; d_call: -; j_call: TRBJ1-6; v_call: TRBV28; cdr3_nt: TGTGCCAGCGGAGACAGTAATTCACCCCTCCACTTT; cdr3_aa: CASGDSNSPLHF
clone_size: -; d_call: -; j_call: TRBJ2-7; v_call: TRBV5-1; cdr3_nt: TGCGCCAGCAGCCTACGGAGGAGCTCCTACGAGCAGTACTTC; cdr3_aa: CASSLRRSSYEQYF
clone_size: few; d_call: -; j_call: TRBJ2-3; v_call: TRBV2; cdr3_nt: TGTGCCAGCAGTGAAGCAGGAGGGGCGGGCGTCACAGATACGCAGTATTTT; cdr3_aa: CASSEAGGAGVTDTQYF
clone_size: -; d_call: -; j_call: TRBJ2-5; v_call: TRBV13; cdr3_nt: TGTGCCAGCAGCTGGGGAGGATCCGCCGAAGAGACCCAGTACTTC; cdr3_aa: CASSWGGSAEETQYF
clone_size: -; d_call: TRBD2; j_call: TRBJ2-7; v_call: TRBV10-3; cdr3_nt: TGTGCCATCAGTGTGGGGAGGGACGAGCAGTACTTC; cdr3_aa: CAISVGRDEQYF
clone_size: -; d_call: -; j_call: TRBJ2-7; v_call: TRBV11-2; cdr3_nt: TGTGCCAGCAGCTTAAGTTTCGGGGATAAGAGCTCCTACGAGCAGTACTTC; cdr3_aa: CASSLSFGDKSSYEQYF
clone_size: -; d_call: -; j_call: TRBJ2-5; v_call: TRBV28; cdr3_nt: TGTGCCAGCGGAGAGTCGTGGGAGACCCAGTACTTC; cdr3_aa: CASGESWETQYF
clone_size: -; d_call: -; j_call: TRBJ2-3; v_call: TRBV19; cdr3_nt: TGTGCCAGTAGTATGACCCGGGACTGGGGGGATACGCAGTATTTT; cdr3_aa: CASSMTRDWGDTQYF
clone_size: -; d_call: TRBD1; j_call: TRBJ1-1; v_call: TRBV28; cdr3_nt: TGTGCCAGCAGTTTATCAGGACAGGGGGCCTTCACTGAAGCTTTCTTT; cdr3_aa: CASSLSGQGAFTEAFF
clone_size: -; d_call: -; j_call: TRBJ1-5; v_call: TRBV6-6; cdr3_nt: TGTGCCAGCAGTTCCGGTGGCAATCAGCCCCAGCATTTT; cdr3_aa: CASSSGGNQPQHF
clone_size: -; d_call: -; j_call: TRBJ1-6; v_call: TRBV6-5; cdr3_nt: TGTGCCAGCAGTAGGGGGTATAATTCACCCCTCCACTTT; cdr3_aa: CASSRGYNSPLHF
clone_size: -; d_call: -; j_call: TRBJ2-7; v_call: TRBV6-1; cdr3_nt: TGTGCCAGCAGTGAAATCGGGGGTAATGGCTACGAGCAGTACTTC; cdr3_aa: CASSEIGGNGYEQYF
clone_size: -; d_call: -; j_call: TRBJ2-3; v_call: TRBV15; cdr3_nt: TGTGCCACCAGCAGCGGACTCGGGACTAGCACAGATACGCAGTATTTT; cdr3_aa: CATSSGLGTSTDTQYF
clone_size: -; d_call: TRBD1; j_call: TRBJ1-1; v_call: TRBV28; cdr3_nt: TGTGCCAGCAGGCCTGACAGGGCTGAAGCTTTCTTT; cdr3_aa: CASRPDRAEAFF
clone_size: -; d_call: -; j_call: TRBJ1-2; v_call: TRBV7-9; cdr3_nt: TGTGCCAGCAGCCTTAACTATGGCTACACCTTC; cdr3_aa: CASSLNYGYTF
clone_size: -; d_call: TRBD1; j_call: TRBJ1-1; v_call: TRBV29-1; cdr3_nt: TGCAGCGTTTCGACAGGGGGAGTCTACACTGAAGCTTTCTTT; cdr3_aa: CSVSTGGVYTEAFF
clone_size: -; d_call: TRBD2; j_call: TRBJ2-1; v_call: TRBV4-3; cdr3_nt: TGCGCCAGCAGCCAAGACGCCTTTCTAGCGGGACGGAATGAGCAGTTCTTC; cdr3_aa: CASSQDAFLAGRNEQFF
clone_size: -; d_call: -; j_call: TRBJ2-1; v_call: TRBV5-6; cdr3_nt: TGTGCCAGCAGCTTCCTTGGGCCCAGCTCCTACAATGAGCAGTTCTTC; cdr3_aa: CASSFLGPSSYNEQFF
clone_size: -; d_call: TRBD1; j_call: TRBJ1-1; v_call: TRBV11-2; cdr3_nt: TGTGCCAGCAGCTTAGAACCTTTAACAGGGGCCACTGAAGCTTTCTTT; cdr3_aa: CASSLEPLTGATEAFF
clone_size: -; d_call: TRBD1; j_call: TRBJ2-7; v_call: TRBV19; cdr3_nt: TGTGCCAGTAAAGCCGGGACAGGGGGCATGTACGAGCAGTACTTC; cdr3_aa: CASKAGTGGMYEQYF
clone_size: many; d_call: -; j_call: TRBJ2-7; v_call: TRBV4-3; cdr3_nt: TGCGCCAGCAGCCAAGATTGGGCAGGGGGGCGCGAGCAGTACTTC; cdr3_aa: CASSQDWAGGREQYF
clone_size: -; d_call: -; j_call: TRBJ2-5; v_call: TRBV6-1; cdr3_nt: TGTGCCAGCAGTGCACAGGTACAAGAGACCCAGTACTTC; cdr3_aa: CASSAQVQETQYF
clone_size: medium-sized; d_call: TRBD2; j_call: TRBJ2-7; v_call: TRBV4-3; cdr3_nt: TGCGCCAGCAGCCAAGGACTAGCGGGAGGTAGATCCTACGAGCAGTACTTC; cdr3_aa: CASSQGLAGGRSYEQYF
clone_size: -; d_call: TRBD1; j_call: TRBJ2-1; v_call: TRBV30; cdr3_nt: TGTGCCTGGAGGACAGGGTACAATGAGCAGTTCTTC; cdr3_aa: CAWRTGYNEQFF
clone_size: few; d_call: -; j_call: TRBJ2-5; v_call: TRBV24-1; cdr3_nt: TGTGCCACCAGTGATGGAGGGTTTCAAGAGACCCAGTACTTC; cdr3_aa: CATSDGGFQETQYF
clone_size: few; d_call: TRBD1; j_call: TRBJ1-4; v_call: TRBV7-8; cdr3_nt: TGTGCCAGCAGCGGAGGGGGACAGGCCATTAATGAAAAACTGTTTTTT; cdr3_aa: CASSGGGQAINEKLFF
clone_size: -; d_call: TRBD2; j_call: TRBJ2-1; v_call: TRBV18; cdr3_nt: TGTGCCAGCTCGGCCCTTCCAGGGACTAGCGGGAGAGGTGAGCAGTTCTTC; cdr3_aa: CASSALPGTSGRGEQFF
clone_size: -; d_call: -; j_call: TRBJ1-1; v_call: TRBV28; cdr3_nt: TGTGCCGCCGCCTCCGGTTTACGCACTGAAGCTTTCTTT; cdr3_aa: CAAASGLRTEAFF
clone_size: -; d_call: -; j_call: TRBJ2-3; v_call: TRBV30; cdr3_nt: TGTGCCTGGACACCTAATTCAGGAGATACGCAGTATTTT; cdr3_aa: CAWTPNSGDTQYF
clone_size: -; d_call: TRBD2; j_call: TRBJ2-3; v_call: TRBV4-1; cdr3_nt: TGCGCCAGCAGTCAAGGCTCCAGCGGGACCTTCACAGATACGCAGTATTTT; cdr3_aa: CASSQGSSGTFTDTQYF
clone_size: -; d_call: TRBD2; j_call: TRBJ2-1; v_call: TRBV28; cdr3_nt: TGTGCCAGCAGAGGGTCCCTCGGGGGAGTGACTAGCGGGAGCGCCAATGAGCAGTTCTTC; cdr3_aa: CASRGSLGGVTSGSANEQFF
clone_size: -; d_call: -; j_call: TRBJ2-3; v_call: TRBV7-3; cdr3_nt: TGTGCCAGCAGCGGGCAGGGAGATACGCAGTATTTT; cdr3_aa: CASSGQGDTQYF
clone_size: -; d_call: -; j_call: TRBJ1-6; v_call: TRBV7-5; cdr3_nt: TGTGCCAGAAGCTTAGTCTTGGCAGATATTTCACCCCTCCACTTT; cdr3_aa: CARSLVLADISPLHF
clone_size: -; d_call: -; j_call: TRBJ2-1; v_call: TRBV19; cdr3_nt: TGTGCCAGTAGCCGGTGGGCTGGTGAGCAGTTCTTC; cdr3_aa: CASSRWAGEQFF
clone_size: -; d_call: TRBD1; j_call: TRBJ1-4; v_call: TRBV19; cdr3_nt: TGTGCCAGTAGGTCCCGGACGGGGACAGTTAATGAAAAACTGTTTTTT; cdr3_aa: CASRSRTGTVNEKLFF
clone_size: few; d_call: TRBD2; j_call: TRBJ2-1; v_call: TRBV5-1; cdr3_nt: TGCGCCAGCAGTCCGACCCCTAGCGGGATCTCCTACAATGAGCAGTTCTTC; cdr3_aa: CASSPTPSGISYNEQFF
clone_size: -; d_call: -; j_call: TRBJ1-1; v_call: TRBV5-1; cdr3_nt: TGCGCCAGCAGCTTATCGTCCGGCGGGATTTCCTTCTTT; cdr3_aa: CASSLSSGGISFF
clone_size: -; d_call: TRBD1; j_call: TRBJ2-1; v_call: TRBV15; cdr3_nt: TGTGCCACCAGCAGAGATTTAGGACAGGGGTATGAGCAGTTCTTC; cdr3_aa: CATSRDLGQGYEQFF
clone_size: few; d_call: -; j_call: TRBJ2-5; v_call: TRBV6-5; cdr3_nt: TGTGCCAGCAGTTACTCGTGGGAGGACCAAGAGACCCAGTACTTC; cdr3_aa: CASSYSWEDQETQYF
clone_size: -; d_call: -; j_call: TRBJ1-2; v_call: TRBV28; cdr3_nt: TGTGCCAGCAGTTCCCTCGATGGCTACACCTTC; cdr3_aa: CASSSLDGYTF
clone_size: -; d_call: -; j_call: TRBJ1-5; v_call: TRBV24-1; cdr3_nt: TGTGCCACCAGTGATTCTCAGACAGGAGATTTTCAGCCCCAGCATTTT; cdr3_aa: CATSDSQTGDFQPQHF
clone_size: -; d_call: -; j_call: TRBJ1-3; v_call: TRBV5-6; cdr3_nt: TGTGCCAGCAGCTCACTTCCTATCTCTGGAAACACCATATATTTT; cdr3_aa: CASSSLPISGNTIYF
clone_size: -; d_call: -; j_call: TRBJ2-7; v_call: TRBV2; cdr3_nt: TGTGCCAGCGGCGCCCTCCCGGGCCCAGGGGACGAGCAGTACTTC; cdr3_aa: CASGALPGPGDEQYF